Below, one T cell receptor beta chain is given with its context. Its target is not known. A much larger clone is a single base away; this may be a read error. These data come from a study of tumor and adjacent non-tumor tissue in lung cancer. Study-wide context: The cohort had around twelve adenocarcinoma, a couple of squamous cell and 1 small cell patients.

Study-wide results and limits: Tumor TCR diversity, when higher, was linked to shorter survival. In normal lung, the top 100 clones were significantly more dominant than in tumor.

The CDR3 covers 13 residues. The germline V gene encodes CDR1 SQVTM and CDR2 ANQGSEA. Trimming removed 6 bases from V and 9 bases from J; junction bases left unmatched: 8. TCRbeta libraries were built with three rounds of nested PCR, modified from ARM-PCR. MiXCR was run by TCRdb on the multiplex PCR reads, yielding one entry per CDR3 protein. The profile shows over 110,000 distinct CDR3 sequences, roughly 70% of them singletons. This sample's RNA came from whole unsorted tissue. This TCR was sampled from a man between 60 and 75 years old with small cell lung cancer. Sequences were obtained from lung tumor tissue. The rearrangement links TRBV29-1 to TRBJ2-1; TRBD1 aligns across 10 bases. The CDR3 region is CSVRQGANGEQFF. Here the CDR3 DNA reads TGCAGCGTCAGACAGGGGGCGAATGGTGAGCAGTTCTTC.